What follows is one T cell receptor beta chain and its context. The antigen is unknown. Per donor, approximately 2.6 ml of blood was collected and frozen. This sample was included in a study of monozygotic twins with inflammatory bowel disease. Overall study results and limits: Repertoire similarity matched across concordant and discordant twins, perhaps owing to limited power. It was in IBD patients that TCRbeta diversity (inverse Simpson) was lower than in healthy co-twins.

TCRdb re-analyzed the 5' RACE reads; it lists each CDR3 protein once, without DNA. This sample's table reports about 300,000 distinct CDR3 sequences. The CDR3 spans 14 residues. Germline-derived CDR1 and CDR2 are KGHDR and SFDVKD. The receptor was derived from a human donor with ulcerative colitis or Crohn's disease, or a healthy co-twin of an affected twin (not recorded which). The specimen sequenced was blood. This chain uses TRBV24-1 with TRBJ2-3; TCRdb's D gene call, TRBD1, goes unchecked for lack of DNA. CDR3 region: CATSDLLTEGTQYF.